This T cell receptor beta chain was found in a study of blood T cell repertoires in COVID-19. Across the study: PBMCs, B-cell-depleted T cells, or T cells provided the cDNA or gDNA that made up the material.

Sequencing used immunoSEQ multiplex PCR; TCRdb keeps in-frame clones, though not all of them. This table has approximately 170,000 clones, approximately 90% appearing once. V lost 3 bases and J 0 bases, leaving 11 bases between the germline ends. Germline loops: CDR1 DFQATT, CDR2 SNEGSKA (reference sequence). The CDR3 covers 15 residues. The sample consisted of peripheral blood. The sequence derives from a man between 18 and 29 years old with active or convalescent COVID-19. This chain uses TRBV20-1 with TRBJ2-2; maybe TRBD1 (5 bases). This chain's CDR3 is CSASQGRANTGELFF. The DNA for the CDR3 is TGCAGTGCTAGTCAGGGAAGAGCGAACACCGGGGAGCTGTTTTTT.